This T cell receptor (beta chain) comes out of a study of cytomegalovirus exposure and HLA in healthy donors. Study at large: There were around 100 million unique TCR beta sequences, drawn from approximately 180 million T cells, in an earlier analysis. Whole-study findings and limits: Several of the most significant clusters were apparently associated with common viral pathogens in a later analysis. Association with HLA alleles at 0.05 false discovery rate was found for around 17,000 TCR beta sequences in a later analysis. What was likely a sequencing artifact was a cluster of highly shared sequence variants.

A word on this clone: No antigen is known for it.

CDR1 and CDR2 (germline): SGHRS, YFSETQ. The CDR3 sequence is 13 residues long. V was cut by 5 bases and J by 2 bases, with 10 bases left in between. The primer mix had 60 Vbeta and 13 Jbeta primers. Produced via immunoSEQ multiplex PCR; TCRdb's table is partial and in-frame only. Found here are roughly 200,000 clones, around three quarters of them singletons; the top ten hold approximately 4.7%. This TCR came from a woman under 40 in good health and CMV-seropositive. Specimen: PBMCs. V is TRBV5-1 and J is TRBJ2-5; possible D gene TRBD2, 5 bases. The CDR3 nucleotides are TGCGCCAGCAGTCGGGGAATACAAGAGACCCAGTACTTC. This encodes CASSRGIQETQYF.